This TCR beta chain emerged from a study of cytomegalovirus exposure and HLA in healthy donors. The overall study: From HLA-typed donors, an early data release held about 85 million unique TCRs.

This PCR relied on a set of 60 Vbeta primers and 13 Jbeta primers. Clones were read by immunoSEQ multiplex PCR, and TCRdb kept only the in-frame ones, dropping some. The data hold fewer than 300,000 clones, with 80% observed a single time. Regarding the study as a whole: Later on, a genetic analysis was performed. It linked a missense variant in DCLRE1C with V- and J-gene trimming of TCR beta. In vitro, a few CMV-associated chains proved specific for CMV antigens.

The germline gives CDR1 LNHDA, CDR2 SQIVND (reference sequence). This CDR3 has 15 residues. Deletions cut 10 bases from V and 0 bases from J, with 19 bases between. With respect to this clone: Its antigen is unknown.

The clonotype comes from a girl aged 2 to 9 in good health and CMV-seronegative. The source material was PBMCs. The chain couples TRBV19 to TRBJ2-7; tentative D call: TRBD1 (6 bases). CDR3 sequence reads: CATRTAHITSYEQYF. DNA of the CDR3: TGTGCCACGCGGACAGCCCACATAACCTCCTACGAGCAGTACTTC.